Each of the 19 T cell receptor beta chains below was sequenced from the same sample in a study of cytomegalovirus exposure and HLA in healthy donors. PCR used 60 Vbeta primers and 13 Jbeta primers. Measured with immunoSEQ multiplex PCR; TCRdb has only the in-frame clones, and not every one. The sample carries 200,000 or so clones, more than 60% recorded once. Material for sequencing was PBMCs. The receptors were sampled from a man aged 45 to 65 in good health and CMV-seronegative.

The CDR3 DNA is TGTGCCAGCAGCTTAGTAAGGGGGGAGACCCAGTACTTC. Amino acids: CASSLVRGETQYF. The V and J genes are TRBV7-9 and TRBJ2-5; TRBD1 might be the D (6 bases). The V gene's germline CDR1 is SEHNR and CDR2 FQNEAQ (reference sequence). The CDR3 sequence is 13 residues long. Trimming removed 1 base from V and 5 bases from J, with 8 bases in between.

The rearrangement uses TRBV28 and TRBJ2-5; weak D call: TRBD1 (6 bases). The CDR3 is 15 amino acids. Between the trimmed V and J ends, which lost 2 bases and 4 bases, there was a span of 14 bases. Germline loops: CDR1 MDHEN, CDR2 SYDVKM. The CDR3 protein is CASSLQQGVRETQYF. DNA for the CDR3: TGTGCCAGCAGTTTACAACAGGGCGTCCGAGAGACCCAGTACTTC.

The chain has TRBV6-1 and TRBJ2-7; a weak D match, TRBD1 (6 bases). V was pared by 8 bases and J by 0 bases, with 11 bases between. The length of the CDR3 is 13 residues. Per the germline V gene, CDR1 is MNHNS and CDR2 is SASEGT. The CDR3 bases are TGTGCCAGCGGTCGGGACATCTCCTACGAGCAGTACTTC. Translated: CASGRDISYEQYF.

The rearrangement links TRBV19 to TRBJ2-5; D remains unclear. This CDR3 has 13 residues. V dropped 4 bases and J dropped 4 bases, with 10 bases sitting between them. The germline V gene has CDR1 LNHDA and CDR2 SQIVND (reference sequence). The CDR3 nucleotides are TGTGCCAGTAGTAGGCGATGGAGAGAGACCCAGTACTTC. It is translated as CASSRRWRETQYF.

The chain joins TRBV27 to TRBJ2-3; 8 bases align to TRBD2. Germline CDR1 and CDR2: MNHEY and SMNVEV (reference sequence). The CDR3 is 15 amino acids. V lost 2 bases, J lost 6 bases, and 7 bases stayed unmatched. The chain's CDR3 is CASSLPSGRPDTQYF. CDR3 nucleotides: TGTGCCAGCAGTTTACCCAGCGGGAGACCCGATACGCAGTATTTT.

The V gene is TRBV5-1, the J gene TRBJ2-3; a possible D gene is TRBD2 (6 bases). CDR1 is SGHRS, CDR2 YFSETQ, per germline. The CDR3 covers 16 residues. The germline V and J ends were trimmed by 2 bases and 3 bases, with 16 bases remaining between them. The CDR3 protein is CASSFNRGTETDTQYF. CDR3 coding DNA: TGCGCCAGCAGCTTCAATCGGGGGACCGAGACAGATACGCAGTATTTT. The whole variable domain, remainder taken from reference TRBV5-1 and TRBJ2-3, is KAGVTQTPRYLIKTRGQQVTLSCSPISGHRSVSWYQQTPGQGLQFLFEYFSETQRNKGNFPGRFSGRQFSNSRSEMNVSTLELGDSALYLCASSFNRGTETDTQYFGPGTRLTVL.

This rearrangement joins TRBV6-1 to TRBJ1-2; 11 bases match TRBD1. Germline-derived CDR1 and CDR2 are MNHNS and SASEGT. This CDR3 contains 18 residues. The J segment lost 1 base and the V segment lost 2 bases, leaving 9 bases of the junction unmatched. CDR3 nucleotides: TGTGCCAGCAGTGAACGCTGGGACAGGGGGAACCATAACTATGGCTACACCTTC. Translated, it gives CASSERWDRGNHNYGYTF.

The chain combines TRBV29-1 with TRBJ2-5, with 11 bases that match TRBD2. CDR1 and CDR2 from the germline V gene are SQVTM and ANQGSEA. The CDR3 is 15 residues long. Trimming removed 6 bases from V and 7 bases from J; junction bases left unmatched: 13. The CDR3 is CSVYLAGGFEGTQYF. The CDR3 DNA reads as TGCAGCGTCTACTTAGCGGGAGGGTTCGAAGGGACCCAGTACTTC.

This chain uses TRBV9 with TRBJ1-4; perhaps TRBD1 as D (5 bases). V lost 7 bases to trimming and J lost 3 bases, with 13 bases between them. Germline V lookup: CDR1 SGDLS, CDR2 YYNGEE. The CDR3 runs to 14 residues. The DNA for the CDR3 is TGTGCCAGCGGAGACAGTGCATCTAATGAAAAACTGTTTTTT. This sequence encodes CASGDSASNEKLFF.

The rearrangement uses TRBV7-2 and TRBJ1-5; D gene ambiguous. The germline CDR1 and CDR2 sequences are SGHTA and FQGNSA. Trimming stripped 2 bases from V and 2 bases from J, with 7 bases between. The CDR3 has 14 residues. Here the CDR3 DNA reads TGTGCCAGCAGCTTAACGCGAGGCAATCAGCCCCAGCATTTT. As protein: CASSLTRGNQPQHF.

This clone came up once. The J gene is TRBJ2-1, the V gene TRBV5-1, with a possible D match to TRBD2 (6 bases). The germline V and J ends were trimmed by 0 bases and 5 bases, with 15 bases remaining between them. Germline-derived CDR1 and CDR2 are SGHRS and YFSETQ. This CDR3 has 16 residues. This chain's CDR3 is CASSLAGGSGHNEQFF. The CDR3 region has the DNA TGCGCCAGCAGCTTGGCCGGGGGTAGCGGTCACAATGAGCAGTTCTTC.

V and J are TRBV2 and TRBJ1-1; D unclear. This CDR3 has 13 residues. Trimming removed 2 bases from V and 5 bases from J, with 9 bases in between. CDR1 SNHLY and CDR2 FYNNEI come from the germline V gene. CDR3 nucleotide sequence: TGTGCCAGCAGTGAAAGCGTAAGGACTGAAGCTTTCTTT. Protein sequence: CASSESVRTEAFF.

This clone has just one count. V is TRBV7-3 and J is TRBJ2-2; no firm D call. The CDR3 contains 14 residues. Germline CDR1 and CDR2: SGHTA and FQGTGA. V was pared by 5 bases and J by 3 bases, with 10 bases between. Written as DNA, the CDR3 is TGTGCCAGCAGCGCTACTACCCACACCGGGGAGCTGTTTTTT. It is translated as CASSATTHTGELFF. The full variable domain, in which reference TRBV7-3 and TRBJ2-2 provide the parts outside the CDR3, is GAGVSQTPSNKVTEKGKYVELRCDPISGHTALYWYRQSLGQGPEFLIYFQGTGAADDSGLPNDRFFAVRPEGSVSTLKIQRTERGDSAVYLCASSATTHTGELFFGEGSRLTVL.

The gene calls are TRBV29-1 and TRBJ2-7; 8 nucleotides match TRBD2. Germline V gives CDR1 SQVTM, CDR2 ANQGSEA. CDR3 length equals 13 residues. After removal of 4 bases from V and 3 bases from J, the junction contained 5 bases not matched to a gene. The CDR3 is CSVANGRVYEQYF. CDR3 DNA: TGCAGCGTTGCTAACGGGAGGGTCTACGAGCAGTACTTC.

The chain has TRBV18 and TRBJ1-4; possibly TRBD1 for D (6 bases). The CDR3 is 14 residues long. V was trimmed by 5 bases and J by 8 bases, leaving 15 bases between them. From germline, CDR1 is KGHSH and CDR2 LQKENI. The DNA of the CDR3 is TGTGCCAGCTCATCCCGGGGGGCGAGGGAAAAACTGTTTTTT. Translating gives CASSSRGAREKLFF.

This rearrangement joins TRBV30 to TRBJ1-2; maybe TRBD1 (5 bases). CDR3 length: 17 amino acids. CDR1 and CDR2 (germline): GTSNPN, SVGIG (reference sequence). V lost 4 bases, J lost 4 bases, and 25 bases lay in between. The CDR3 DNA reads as TGTGCCTGGACGCGGGGGGTCCTCGGGACCAGCTCCTATGGCTACACCTTC. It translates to CAWTRGVLGTSSYGYTF.

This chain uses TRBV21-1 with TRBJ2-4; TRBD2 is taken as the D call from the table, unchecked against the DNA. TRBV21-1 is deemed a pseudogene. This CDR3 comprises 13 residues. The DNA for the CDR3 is TGTGCCAGCAGCTGGACGGGGAGTTCCATTCAGTACTTC. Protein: CASSWTGSSIQYF.

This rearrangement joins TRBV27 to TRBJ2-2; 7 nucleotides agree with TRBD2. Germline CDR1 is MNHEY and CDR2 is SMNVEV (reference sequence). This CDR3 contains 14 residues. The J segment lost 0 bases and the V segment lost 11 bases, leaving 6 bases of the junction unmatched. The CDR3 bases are TGTGCCCCTCCCGGGACTACGAACACCGGGGAGCTGTTTTTT. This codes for CAPPGTTNTGELFF.

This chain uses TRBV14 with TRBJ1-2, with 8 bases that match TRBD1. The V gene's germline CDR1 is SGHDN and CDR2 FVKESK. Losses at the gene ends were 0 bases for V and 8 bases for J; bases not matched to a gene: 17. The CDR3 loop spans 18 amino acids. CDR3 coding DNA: TGTGCCAGCAGCCAAGATCCGGGCAGGGGGCGTACCCTCGGGGGCTACACCTTC. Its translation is CASSQDPGRGRTLGGYTF. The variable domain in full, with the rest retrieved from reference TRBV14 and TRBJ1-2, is EAGVTQFPSHSVIEKGQTVTLRCDPISGHDNLYWYRRVMGKEIKFLLHFVKESKQDESGMPNNRFLAERTGGTYSTLKVQPAELEDSGVYFCASSQDPGRGRTLGGYTFGSGTRLTVV.